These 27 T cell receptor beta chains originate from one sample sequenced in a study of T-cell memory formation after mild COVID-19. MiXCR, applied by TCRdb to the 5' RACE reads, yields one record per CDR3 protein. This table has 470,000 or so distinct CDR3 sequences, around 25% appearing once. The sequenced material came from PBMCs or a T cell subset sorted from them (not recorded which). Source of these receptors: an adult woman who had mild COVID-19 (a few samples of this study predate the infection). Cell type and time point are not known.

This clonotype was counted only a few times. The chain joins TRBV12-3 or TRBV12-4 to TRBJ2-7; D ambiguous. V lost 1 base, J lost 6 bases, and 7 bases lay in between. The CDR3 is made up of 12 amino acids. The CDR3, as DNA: TGTGCCAGCAGTTTAGGGACGACCGAGCAGTACTTC. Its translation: CASSLGTTEQYF.

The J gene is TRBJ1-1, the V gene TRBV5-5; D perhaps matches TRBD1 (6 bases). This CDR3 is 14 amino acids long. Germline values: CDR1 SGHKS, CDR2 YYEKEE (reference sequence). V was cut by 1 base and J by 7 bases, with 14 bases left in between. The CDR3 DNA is TGTGCCAGCAGCTTGCCAGGGGATAAGGGTGAAGCTTTCTTT. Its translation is CASSLPGDKGEAFF.

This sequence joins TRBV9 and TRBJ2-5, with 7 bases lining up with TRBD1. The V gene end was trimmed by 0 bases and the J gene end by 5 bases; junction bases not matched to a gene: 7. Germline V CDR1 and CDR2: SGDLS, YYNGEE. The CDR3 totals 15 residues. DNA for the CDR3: TGTGCCAGCAGCGTAGACAGGGGTGCGAGGGAGACCCAGTACTTC. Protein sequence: CASSVDRGARETQYF.

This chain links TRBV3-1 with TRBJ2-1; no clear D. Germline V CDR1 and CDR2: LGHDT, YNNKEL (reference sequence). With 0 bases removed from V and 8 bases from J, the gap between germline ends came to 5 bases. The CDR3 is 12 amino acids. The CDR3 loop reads CASSQDGYEQFF. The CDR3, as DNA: TGTGCCAGCAGCCAAGATGGCTATGAGCAGTTCTTC.

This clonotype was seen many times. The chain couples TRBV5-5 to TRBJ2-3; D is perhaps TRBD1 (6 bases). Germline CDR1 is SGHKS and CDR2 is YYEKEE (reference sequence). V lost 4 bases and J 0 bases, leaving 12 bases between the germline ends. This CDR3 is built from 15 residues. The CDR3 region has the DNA TGTGCCAGCAGCCCAGGACAGACTAGCACAGATACGCAGTATTTT. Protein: CASSPGQTSTDTQYF.

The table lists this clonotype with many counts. CDR3 in DNA: TGTGCCAGCAGACAGGCCTCGGCTCTTAACTATGGCTACACCTTC. Its translation: CASRQASALNYGYTF. The chain has TRBV2 and TRBJ1-2, with D maybe TRBD1 (5 bases). The germline gives CDR1 SNHLY, CDR2 FYNNEI. This CDR3 is built from 15 residues. V shed 6 bases and J shed 1 base, with 15 bases lying between them.

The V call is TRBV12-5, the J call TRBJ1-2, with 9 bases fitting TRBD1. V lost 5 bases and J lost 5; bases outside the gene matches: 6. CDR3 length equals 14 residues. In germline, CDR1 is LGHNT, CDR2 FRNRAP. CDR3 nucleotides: TGTGCTAGTGGTCTCAGCGGGACAGGGTATGGCTACACCTTC. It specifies CASGLSGTGYGYTF.

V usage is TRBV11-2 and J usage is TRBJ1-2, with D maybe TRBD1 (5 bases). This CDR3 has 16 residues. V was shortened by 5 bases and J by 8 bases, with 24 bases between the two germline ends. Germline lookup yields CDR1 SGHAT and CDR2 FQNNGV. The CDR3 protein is CASSLRNAGTLGGYTF. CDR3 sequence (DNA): TGTGCCAGCAGCCTTAGGAACGCTGGGACCCTAGGGGGCTACACCTTC.

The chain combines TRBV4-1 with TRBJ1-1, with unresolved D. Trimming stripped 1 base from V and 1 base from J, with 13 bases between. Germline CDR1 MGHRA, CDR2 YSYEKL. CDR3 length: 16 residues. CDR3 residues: CASSQALLLGNTEAFF. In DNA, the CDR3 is TGCGCCAGCAGCCAAGCGTTACTCCTCGGGAACACTGAAGCTTTCTTT.

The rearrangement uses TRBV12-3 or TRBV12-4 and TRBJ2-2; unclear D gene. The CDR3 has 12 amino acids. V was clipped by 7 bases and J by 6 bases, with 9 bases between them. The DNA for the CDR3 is TGTGCCAGCATCGGCGACGCCGGGGAGCTGTTTTTT. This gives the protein CASIGDAGELFF.

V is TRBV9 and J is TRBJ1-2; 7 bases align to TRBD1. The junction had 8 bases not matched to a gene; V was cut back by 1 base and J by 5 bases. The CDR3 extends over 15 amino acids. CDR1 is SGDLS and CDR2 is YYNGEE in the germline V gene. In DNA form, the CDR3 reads TGTGCCAGCAGCGTAACCCAGGGACAGCAATATGGCTACACCTTC. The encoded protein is CASSVTQGQQYGYTF.

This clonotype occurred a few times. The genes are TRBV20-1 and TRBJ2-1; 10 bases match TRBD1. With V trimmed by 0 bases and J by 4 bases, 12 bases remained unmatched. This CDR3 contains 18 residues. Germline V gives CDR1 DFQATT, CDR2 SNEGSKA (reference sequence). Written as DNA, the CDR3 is TGCAGTGCTAGAGACCGGGACAGGGGAGTACAATGGTACAATGAGCAGTTCTTC. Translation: CSARDRDRGVQWYNEQFF.

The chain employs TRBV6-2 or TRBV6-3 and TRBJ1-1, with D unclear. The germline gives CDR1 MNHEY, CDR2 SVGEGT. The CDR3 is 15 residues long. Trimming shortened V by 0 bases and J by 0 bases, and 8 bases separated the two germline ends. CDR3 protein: CASSYSQVMNTEAFF. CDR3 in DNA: TGTGCCAGCAGTTACTCGCAGGTCATGAACACTGAAGCTTTCTTT.

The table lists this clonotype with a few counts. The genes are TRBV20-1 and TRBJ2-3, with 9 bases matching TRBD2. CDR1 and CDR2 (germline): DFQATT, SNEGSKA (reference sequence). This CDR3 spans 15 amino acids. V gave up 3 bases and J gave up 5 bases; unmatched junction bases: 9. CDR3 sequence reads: CSARLAGSRGDTQYF. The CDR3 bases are TGCAGTGCTAGGCTAGCGGGGTCGAGAGGAGATACGCAGTATTTT.

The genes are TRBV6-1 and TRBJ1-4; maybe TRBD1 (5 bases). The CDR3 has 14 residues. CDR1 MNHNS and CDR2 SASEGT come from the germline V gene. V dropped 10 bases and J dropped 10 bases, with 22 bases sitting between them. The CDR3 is CAIQLVRGDPKLFF. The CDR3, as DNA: TGTGCCATCCAACTGGTGAGGGGTGATCCAAAACTGTTTTTT.

The chain's CDR3 is CASRWAYNEQFF. CDR3 sequence (DNA): TGTGCCAGCAGGTGGGCCTACAATGAGCAGTTCTTC. This chain uses TRBV6-2 or TRBV6-3 with TRBJ2-1, with D hard to call. Germline V gene lookup returns CDR1 MNHEY and CDR2 SVGEGT. Deletions cut 6 bases from V and 2 bases from J, with 5 bases between. This CDR3 spans 12 amino acids.

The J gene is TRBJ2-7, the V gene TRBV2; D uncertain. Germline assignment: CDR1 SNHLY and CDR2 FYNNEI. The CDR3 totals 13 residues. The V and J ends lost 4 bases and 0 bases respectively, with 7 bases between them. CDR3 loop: CASSGVSSYEQYF. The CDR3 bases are TGTGCCAGCAGTGGGGTAAGCTCCTACGAGCAGTACTTC.

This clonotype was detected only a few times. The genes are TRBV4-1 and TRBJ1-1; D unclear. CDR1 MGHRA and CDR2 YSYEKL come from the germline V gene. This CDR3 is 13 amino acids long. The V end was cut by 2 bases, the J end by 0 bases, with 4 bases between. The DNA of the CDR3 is TGCGCCAGCAGCCAAAAAATGAACACTGAAGCTTTCTTT. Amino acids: CASSQKMNTEAFF.

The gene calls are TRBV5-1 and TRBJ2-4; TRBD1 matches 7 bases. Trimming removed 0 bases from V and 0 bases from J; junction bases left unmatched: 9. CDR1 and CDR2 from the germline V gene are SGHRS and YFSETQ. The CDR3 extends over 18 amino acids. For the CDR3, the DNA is TGCGCCAGCAGCTTGGGGGACAGCCAGCCCGTAGCCAAAAACATTCAGTACTTC. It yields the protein CASSLGDSQPVAKNIQYF.

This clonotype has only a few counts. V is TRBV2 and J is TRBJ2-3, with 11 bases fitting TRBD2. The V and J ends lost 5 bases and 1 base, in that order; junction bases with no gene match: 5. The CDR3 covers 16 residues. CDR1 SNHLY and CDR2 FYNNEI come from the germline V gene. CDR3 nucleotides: TGTGCCAGCAGTTCCGGGACTAGCGGCGGCACAGATACGCAGTATTTT. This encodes CASSSGTSGGTDTQYF.

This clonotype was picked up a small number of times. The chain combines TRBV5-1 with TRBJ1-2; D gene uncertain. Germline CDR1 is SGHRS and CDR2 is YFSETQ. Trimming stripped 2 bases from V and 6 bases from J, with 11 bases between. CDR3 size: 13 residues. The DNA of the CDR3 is TGCGCCAGCAGCTTATTATCGGCCCATGGCTACACCTTC. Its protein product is CASSLLSAHGYTF. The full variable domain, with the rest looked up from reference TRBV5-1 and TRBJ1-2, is KAGVTQTPRYLIKTRGQQVTLSCSPISGHRSVSWYQQTPGQGLQFLFEYFSETQRNKGNFPGRFSGRQFSNSRSEMNVSTLELGDSALYLCASSLLSAHGYTFGSGTRLTVV.

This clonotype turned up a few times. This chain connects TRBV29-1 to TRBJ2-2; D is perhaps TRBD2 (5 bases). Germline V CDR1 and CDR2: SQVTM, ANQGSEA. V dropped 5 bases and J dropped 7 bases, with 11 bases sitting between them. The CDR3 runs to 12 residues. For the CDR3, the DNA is TGCAGCGTTTCCGGGGAGAGCGGGGAGCTGTTTTTT. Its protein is CSVSGESGELFF.

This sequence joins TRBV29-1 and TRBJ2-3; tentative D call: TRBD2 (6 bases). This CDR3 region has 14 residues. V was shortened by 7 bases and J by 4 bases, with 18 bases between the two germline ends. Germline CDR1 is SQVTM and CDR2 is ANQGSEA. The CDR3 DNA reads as TGCAGCGCCCCACTGGGTACGGGGGCAGATACGCAGTATTTT. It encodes CSAPLGTGADTQYF.

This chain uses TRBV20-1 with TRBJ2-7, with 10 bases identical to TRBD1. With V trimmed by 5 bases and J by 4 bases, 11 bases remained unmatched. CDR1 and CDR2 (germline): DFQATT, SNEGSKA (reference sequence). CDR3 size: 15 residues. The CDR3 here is CSAPGPGQGNYEQYF. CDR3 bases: TGCAGTGCTCCCGGACCGGGACAGGGGAATTACGAGCAGTACTTC.

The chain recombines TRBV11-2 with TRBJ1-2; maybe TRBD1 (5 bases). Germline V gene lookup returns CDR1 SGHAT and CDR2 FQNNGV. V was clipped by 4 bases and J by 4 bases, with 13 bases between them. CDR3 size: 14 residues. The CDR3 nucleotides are TGTGCCAGCAGCTACCTGGGGGGAATCTATGGCTACACCTTC. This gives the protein CASSYLGGIYGYTF.

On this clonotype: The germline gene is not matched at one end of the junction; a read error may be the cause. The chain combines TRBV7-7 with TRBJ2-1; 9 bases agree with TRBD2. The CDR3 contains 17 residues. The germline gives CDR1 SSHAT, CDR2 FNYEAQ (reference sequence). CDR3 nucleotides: TGTGCTAGCAGCTTAGCCCCAGCGGGAGGAGGGTACAATGAGCAGTTCTTC. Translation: CASSLAPAGGGYNEQFF.

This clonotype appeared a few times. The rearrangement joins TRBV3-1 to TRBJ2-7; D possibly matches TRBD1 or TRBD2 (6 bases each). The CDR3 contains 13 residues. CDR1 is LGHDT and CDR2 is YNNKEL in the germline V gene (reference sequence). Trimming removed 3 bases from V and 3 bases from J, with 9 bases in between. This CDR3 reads CASSHAGHYEQYF. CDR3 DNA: TGTGCCAGCAGCCACGCGGGACACTACGAGCAGTACTTC.